This TCR beta chain was sequenced for a study of blood T cell repertoires in COVID-19. From germline, CDR1 is LNHDA and CDR2 SQIVND (reference sequence). The CDR3 runs to 12 residues. The V end was cut by 5 bases, the J end by 7 bases, with 11 bases between. In the authors' methods: How many nucleated cells were present was estimated from reference gene primer amplification. Assay used: immunoSEQ multiplex PCR; TCRdb lists only in-frame clones, some missing. V, J and clone size are taken as reported in that table, and D and trimming were inferred from the DNA itself. The sample holds under 300,000 clones; approximately 81% are singletons and the top ten take around 2.9%.

What was sequenced was peripheral blood. V gene TRBV19 combines with J gene TRBJ1-2; maybe TRBD1 (6 bases). This TCR was sampled from a woman aged 60-75 years with active or convalescent COVID-19. Here the CDR3 reads CASSVKGGGYTF. The DNA of the CDR3 is TGTGCCAGTAGTGTGAAAGGGGGTGGCTACACCTTC.